A selection of T cell receptor beta chains follows, all from one sample in a study of T cell responses to AZD1222 COVID-19 vaccine. The table came from immunoSEQ multiplex PCR; TCRdb's copy has only in-frame clones and leaves some out. The sample has around 110,000 clones, roughly nine tenths seen once. The material was peripheral blood, obtained 28 days after the second AZD1222 dose. The receptor set was obtained from an adult who received the AZD1222 COVID-19 vaccine. Each CDR3 is given with its conserved first and last residue. D genes are given only for firm matches. A clone size is listed for some rows: how often the clone was seen (once, few, many), or a class if it is expanded.

D: .
J: TRBJ2-3
size: .
V: TRBV6-2/TRBV6-3
CDR3: CASSSTYYTDTQYF
DNA: TGTGCCAGCAGCTCGACATACTACACAGATACGCAGTATTTT

D: .
J: TRBJ1-1
size: .
V: TRBV5-4
CDR3: CASRAGSTEAFF
DNA: TGTGCCAGCCGGGCCGGGAGCACTGAAGCTTTCTTT

D: .
J: TRBJ1-4
size: .
V: TRBV14
CDR3: CASSQGRLVFF
DNA: TGTGCCAGCAGCCAGGGTCGGTTGGTGTTTTTT

D: .
J: TRBJ1-1
size: .
V: TRBV7-3
CDR3: CASSFGSNTEAFF
DNA: TGTGCCAGCAGCTTTGGTAGTAACACTGAAGCTTTCTTT

D: .
J: TRBJ1-2
size: .
V: TRBV5-4
CDR3: CASSFGGRGGVYTF
DNA: TGTGCCAGCAGCTTCGGGGGAAGAGGTGGGGTCTACACCTTC

D: .
J: TRBJ2-3
size: .
V: TRBV30
CDR3: CAWTGDSPLTDTQYF
DNA: TGTGCCTGGACCGGGGATTCCCCTCTCACAGATACGCAGTATTTT

D: .
J: TRBJ1-1
size: .
V: TRBV4-1
CDR3: CASSQDKWAGVPTEAFF
DNA: TGCGCCAGCAGCCAAGATAAATGGGCAGGGGTTCCCACTGAAGCTTTCTTT

D: .
J: TRBJ2-5
size: .
V: TRBV5-1
CDR3: CASSLWLQETQYF
DNA: TGCGCCAGCAGCTTGTGGTTACAAGAGACCCAGTACTTC

D: .
J: TRBJ2-5
size: .
V: TRBV20-1
CDR3: CSASRASQETQYF
DNA: TGCAGTGCTAGTCGCGCCAGCCAAGAGACCCAGTACTTC

D: .
J: TRBJ1-5
size: .
V: TRBV7-8
CDR3: CASSVIKGRRSNQPQHF
DNA: TGTGCCAGCAGCGTCATAAAGGGGCGAAGGAGCAATCAGCCCCAGCATTTT

D: .
J: TRBJ2-7
size: .
V: TRBV12-3/TRBV12-4
CDR3: CASSLNYEQYF
DNA: TGTGCCAGCAGTTTAAATTACGAGCAGTACTTC

D: .
J: TRBJ2-1
size: .
V: TRBV7-9
CDR3: CASSRDSPEQFF
DNA: TGTGCCAGCAGCCGAGACAGTCCGGAGCAGTTCTTC

D: .
J: TRBJ1-4
size: few
V: TRBV3-1/TRBV3-2
CDR3: CASSPTGAREKLFF
DNA: TGTGCCAGCAGCCCAACCGGGGCCCGTGAAAAACTGTTTTTT

D: TRBD1
J: TRBJ2-7
size: .
V: TRBV28
CDR3: CASSLFLGTASGEQYF
DNA: TGTGCCAGCAGTTTATTTCTTGGGACAGCCTCGGGCGAGCAGTACTTC

D: TRBD2
J: TRBJ2-1
size: .
V: TRBV11-1
CDR3: CASSLASSGRGGNEQFF
DNA: TGTGCCAGCAGCTTAGCTTCGAGCGGGAGAGGGGGCAATGAGCAGTTCTTC

D: .
J: TRBJ2-1
size: .
V: TRBV16
CDR3: CASGDNEQFF
DNA: TGTGCCAGCGGGGACAATGAGCAGTTCTTC

D: .
J: TRBJ1-1
size: .
V: TRBV3-1/TRBV3-2
CDR3: CASRDLGAEAFF
DNA: TGTGCCAGCAGGGACCTGGGCGCTGAAGCTTTCTTT

D: .
J: TRBJ2-2
size: .
V: TRBV3-1/TRBV3-2
CDR3: CASSRARADGELFF
DNA: TGTGCCAGCAGCCGGGCAAGGGCGGACGGGGAGCTGTTTTTT

D: TRBD1
J: TRBJ1-6
size: .
V: TRBV7-9
CDR3: CASSLTRDRLHF
DNA: TGTGCCAGCAGTCTGACCCGGGACAGGCTTCACTTT

D: .
J: TRBJ1-5
size: .
V: TRBV28
CDR3: CASRRHAQNQPQHF
DNA: TGTGCCAGCAGGAGACACGCCCAAAATCAGCCCCAGCATTTT

D: .
J: TRBJ2-7
size: .
V: TRBV30
CDR3: CAWSQGERSRQYF
DNA: TGTGCCTGGAGTCAAGGGGAACGGAGTCGGCAGTACTTC

D: TRBD2
J: TRBJ2-1
size: .
V: TRBV28
CDR3: CASSKLAGGWNEQFF
DNA: TGTGCCAGCAGCAAACTAGCGGGAGGGTGGAATGAGCAGTTCTTC

D: .
J: TRBJ2-5
size: .
V: TRBV25-1
CDR3: CASSRQTPGEETQYF
DNA: TGTGCCAGCAGTCGTCAGACCCCTGGGGAAGAGACCCAGTACTTC

D: .
J: TRBJ1-1
size: .
V: TRBV5-1
CDR3: CASSLGMNTEAFF
DNA: TGCGCCAGCAGCTTGGGCATGAACACTGAAGCTTTCTTT

D: TRBD2
J: TRBJ2-5
size: few
V: TRBV20-1
CDR3: CSASGRETQYF
DNA: TGCAGTGCTAGCGGGAGGGAGACCCAGTACTTC

D: .
J: TRBJ2-7
size: .
V: TRBV7-2
CDR3: CASTAGTHAYEQYF
DNA: TGTGCCAGCACCGCCGGGACCCACGCCTACGAGCAGTACTTC

D: .
J: TRBJ1-5
size: .
V: TRBV5-8
CDR3: CASTSSGSNQPQHF
DNA: TGTGCCAGCACCTCATCCGGATCAAATCAGCCCCAGCATTTT

D: .
J: TRBJ2-7
size: .
V: TRBV9
CDR3: CASSSGRGRIYEQYF
DNA: TGTGCCAGCAGCTCAGGCAGGGGAAGGATTTACGAGCAGTACTTC

D: TRBD2
J: TRBJ2-7
size: .
V: TRBV30
CDR3: CAWSGSGYEQYF
DNA: TGTGCCTGGAGTGGTAGCGGGTACGAGCAGTACTTC

D: .
J: TRBJ2-1
size: .
V: TRBV5-1
CDR3: CASSNGTPNEQFF
DNA: TGCGCCAGCAGCAACGGGACACCCAATGAGCAGTTCTTC

D: .
J: TRBJ1-2
size: .
V: TRBV27
CDR3: CASGERRGGYGYTF
DNA: TGTGCCAGCGGGGAAAGGAGAGGTGGCTATGGCTACACCTTC

D: .
J: TRBJ2-6
size: once
V: TRBV5-4
CDR3: CASSLQGAGANVLTF
DNA: TGTGCCAGCAGCTTGCAGGGCGCCGGGGCCAACGTCCTGACTTTC

D: .
J: TRBJ2-1
size: .
V: TRBV9
CDR3: CASSIADEQFF
DNA: TGTGCCAGCAGTATAGCCGATGAGCAGTTCTTC

D: .
J: TRBJ1-1
size: .
V: TRBV27
CDR3: CASRTNLNTEAFF
DNA: TGTGCCAGTCGCACGAACCTGAACACTGAAGCTTTCTTT

D: .
J: TRBJ1-4
size: .
V: TRBV7-2
CDR3: CASSLVFSLNEKLFF
DNA: TGTGCCAGCAGCTTAGTCTTCTCGCTTAATGAAAAACTGTTTTTT

D: .
J: TRBJ1-3
size: once
V: TRBV9
CDR3: CASSIQSSGNTIYF
DNA: TGTGCCAGCAGCATTCAGAGCTCTGGAAACACCATATATTTT

D: .
J: TRBJ2-1
size: .
V: TRBV15
CDR3: CATSTLTVSSYNEQFF
DNA: TGTGCCACCAGCACCTTGACAGTAAGCTCCTACAATGAGCAGTTCTTC

D: .
J: TRBJ2-3
size: .
V: TRBV27
CDR3: CASSFSAGEQADTQYF
DNA: TGTGCCAGCAGTTTTTCAGCGGGCGAGCAAGCAGATACGCAGTATTTT

D: .
J: TRBJ2-3
size: .
V: TRBV6-6
CDR3: CASSSPTPLGTDTQYF
DNA: TGTGCCAGCAGTTCCCCGACCCCCCTGGGGACAGATACGCAGTATTTT

D: .
J: TRBJ2-1
size: .
V: TRBV6-1
CDR3: CASSIFNEQFF
DNA: TGTGCCAGCAGTATTTTCAATGAGCAGTTCTTC

D: .
J: TRBJ1-1
size: .
V: TRBV5-6
CDR3: CASSSFQAEAFF
DNA: TGTGCCAGCAGCTCCTTTCAGGCTGAAGCTTTCTTT

D: TRBD2
J: TRBJ2-2
size: .
V: TRBV29-1
CDR3: CSVQAGVGELFF
DNA: TGCAGCGTTCAAGCGGGAGTCGGGGAGCTGTTTTTT

D: .
J: TRBJ2-7
size: .
V: TRBV19
CDR3: CASSKTRDGTYEQYF
DNA: TGTGCCAGTAGTAAAACCCGGGACGGGACCTACGAGCAGTACTTC